The rows below give T cell receptor beta chains drawn from one sample of a study of cytomegalovirus exposure and HLA in healthy donors. Here immunoSEQ multiplex PCR was the method, and the copy in TCRdb shows in-frame clones only, minus some. The table lists about 190,000 clones, approximately 82% of them singletons, with roughly 10% in the top ten. Source material: PBMCs. All receptors derive from a woman aged 45 to 65 in good health and CMV-seropositive. Each CDR3 is given with its conserved first and last residue. The D gene is left open where the match is weak. Only part of the rows carry a size: once, few, many, or a class if the clone is expanded.

size,V,J,D,CDR3,DNA
NA,TRBV19,TRBJ1-2,TRBD1,CASSIGTGDGYTF,TGTGCCAGTAGTATAGGCACAGGGGATGGCTACACCTTC
few,TRBV5-4,TRBJ2-2,TRBD2,CASRLAGNTGELFF,TGTGCCAGCAGGCTAGCGGGGAACACCGGGGAGCTGTTTTTT
NA,TRBV5-6,TRBJ2-3,NA,CASSLTGSDTQYF,TGTGCCAGCAGCTTAACGGGGTCAGATACGCAGTATTTT
NA,TRBV5-5,TRBJ1-1,NA,CASSQDLRRNTEAFF,TGTGCCAGCAGCCAGGATTTACGGCGGAACACTGAAGCTTTCTTT
few,TRBV5-1,TRBJ2-7,TRBD1,CASSLRGQGRDEQYF,TGCGCCAGCAGCTTGAGGGGACAGGGCAGGGACGAGCAGTACTTC
NA,TRBV4-2,TRBJ1-2,NA,CASSPRTGRDYGYTF,TGTGCCAGCAGCCCGAGGACGGGAAGAGACTATGGCTACACCTTC
NA,TRBV7-3,TRBJ1-1,NA,CASSPTPLSRAAEAFF,TGTGCCAGCAGCCCGACACCACTCAGCAGGGCCGCTGAAGCTTTCTTT
NA,TRBV25-1,TRBJ1-2,NA,CASSEIVGYGYTF,TGTGCCAGCAGTGAGATTGTCGGTTATGGCTACACCTTC
NA,TRBV30,TRBJ2-1,TRBD2,CAWSGLAGGYYNEQFF,TGTGCCTGGAGTGGGCTAGCGGGGGGATATTACAATGAGCAGTTCTTC
NA,TRBV9,TRBJ1-2,NA,CASTLETGPANYGYTF,TGTGCCAGCACCCTAGAGACAGGCCCAGCTAACTATGGCTACACCTTC
NA,TRBV5-1,TRBJ2-1,TRBD2,CASSGNSGGADEQFF,TGCGCCAGCAGCGGCAATAGCGGGGGGGCAGATGAGCAGTTCTTC
NA,TRBV28,TRBJ2-2,TRBD1,CASSTGQEPYTGELFF,TGTGCCAGCAGTACTGGACAGGAGCCCTACACCGGGGAGCTGTTTTTT
NA,TRBV28,TRBJ2-7,NA,CASSIPTGYSSEQYF,TGTGCCAGCAGTATCCCGACAGGTTATTCTAGCGAGCAGTACTTC
once,TRBV28,TRBJ1-1,NA,CASSLSRTAEAFF,TGTGCCAGCAGTTTATCGAGGACAGCGGAAGCTTTCTTT
few,TRBV5-4,TRBJ2-6,TRBD1,CASSLGQGTSGANVLTF,TGTGCCAGCAGCTTGGGACAGGGGACCTCTGGGGCCAACGTCCTGACTTTC
NA,TRBV7-8,TRBJ2-3,NA,CASSLIKQSTDTQYF,TGTGCCAGCAGCTTAATTAAACAGAGCACAGATACGCAGTATTTT
NA,TRBV4-3,TRBJ2-1,NA,CASSPHTGPPEPYNEQFF,TGCGCCAGCAGCCCGCATACCGGCCCCCCGGAGCCCTACAATGAGCAGTTCTTC
NA,TRBV11-2,TRBJ2-7,NA,CASSFSRDEQYF,TGTGCCAGCAGCTTTAGCAGGGACGAGCAGTACTTC
many,TRBV5-1,TRBJ2-1,NA,CASSLGPQVGGNEQFF,TGCGCCAGCAGCTTGGGCCCTCAAGTCGGGGGCAATGAGCAGTTCTTC
NA,TRBV4-2,TRBJ1-2,NA,CASSQDQQGPSKKNYGYTF,TGTGCCAGCAGCCAAGATCAGCAGGGCCCCAGCAAGAAGAATTATGGCTACACCTTC
NA,TRBV19,TRBJ1-4,TRBD1,CASRPDRGREKLFF,TGTGCCAGTAGACCGGACAGGGGGCGGGAAAAACTGTTTTTT
NA,TRBV30,TRBJ2-7,TRBD1,CAWTNRGDEQYF,TGTGCCTGGACCAACAGGGGCGACGAGCAGTACTTC
NA,TRBV5-1,TRBJ2-3,NA,CASSFNGRGGTDTQYF,TGCGCCAGCAGCTTTAACGGGCGCGGGGGCACAGATACGCAGTATTTT
NA,TRBV29-1,TRBJ1-2,NA,CSVGLTGTYGYTF,TGCAGCGTTGGCCTAACAGGGACCTATGGCTACACCTTC
NA,TRBV30,TRBJ1-5,NA,CAWSPPGEMGQPQHF,TGTGCCTGGAGTCCTCCAGGGGAAATGGGTCAGCCCCAGCATTTT
few,TRBV7-2,TRBJ1-1,NA,CASSVTGTATEAFF,TGTGCCAGCAGCGTAACAGGGACGGCCACTGAAGCTTTCTTT
once,TRBV9,TRBJ1-2,NA,CASSVDRGASSGYTF,TGTGCCAGCAGCGTAGATCGGGGGGCGTCGTCTGGCTACACCTTC
few,TRBV6-4,TRBJ2-1,TRBD1,CASSETGTGGDEQFF,TGTGCCAGCAGTGAAACCGGGACAGGGGGGGATGAGCAGTTCTTC
NA,TRBV29-1,TRBJ2-3,NA,CSVEGIERYTDTQYF,TGCAGCGTTGAAGGAATAGAACGATACACAGATACGCAGTATTTT
NA,TRBV28,TRBJ2-3,TRBD2,CASRPFSGGLTDTQYF,TGTGCCAGCAGACCTTTTTCGGGGGGGCTCACAGATACGCAGTATTTT
NA,TRBV4-3,TRBJ2-3,TRBD2,CASSQSSSGFTDTQYF,TGCGCCAGCAGCCAATCCTCTAGCGGTTTCACAGATACGCAGTATTTT
NA,TRBV28,TRBJ2-7,TRBD1,CASSLSRDRGSYEQYF,TGTGCCAGCAGTTTATCCCGGGACAGGGGCAGCTACGAGCAGTACTTC
few,TRBV19,TRBJ1-1,NA,CASKLWGEEGTEAFF,TGTGCCAGTAAGTTGTGGGGAGAGGAGGGCACTGAAGCTTTCTTT
once,TRBV30,TRBJ1-3,NA,CAWSVGGGLSGNTIYF,TGTGCCTGGAGTGTGGGAGGCGGACTCTCTGGAAACACCATATATTTT
few,TRBV4-1,TRBJ1-1,TRBD1,CASSQDTDRGQGTEAFF,TGCGCCAGCAGCCAAGATACCGACAGGGGGCAGGGCACTGAAGCTTTCTTT
NA,TRBV6-5,TRBJ2-5,TRBD1,CAGSYLTGGQETQYF,TGTGCCGGCAGTTACTTGACAGGGGGCCAAGAGACCCAGTACTTC
NA,TRBV7-3,TRBJ2-3,TRBD2,CASSQGRGATDTQYF,TGTGCCAGCAGCCAAGGGCGGGGGGCAACAGATACGCAGTATTTT
NA,TRBV7-9,TRBJ1-1,NA,CASSLTVNTEAFF,TGTGCCAGCAGCCTCACAGTGAACACTGAAGCTTTCTTT
NA,TRBV7-2,TRBJ2-3,TRBD2,CASSRRLAGGLTDTQYF,TGTGCCAGCAGCCGTCGACTAGCGGGGGGACTCACAGATACGCAGTATTTT
NA,TRBV18,TRBJ1-1,TRBD1,CASSPEGAQDTEAFF,TGTGCCAGCTCACCCGAGGGGGCGCAGGACACTGAAGCTTTCTTT
NA,TRBV7-2,TRBJ2-7,NA,CASSLLSGARGEQYF,TGTGCCAGCAGCCTTCTATCGGGAGCCAGGGGGGAGCAGTACTTC
NA,TRBV5-1,TRBJ1-1,TRBD1,CASSSDEDRGVTEAFF,TGCGCCAGCAGCTCCGACGAGGACAGGGGTGTTACTGAAGCTTTCTTT